This T cell receptor (beta chain) was sequenced for a study of identifying expanded T cells in peripheral blood. No infections or other immune events were documented during collection. Repertoires were generated with immunoSEQ multiplex PCR, while TCRdb's copy carries only in-frame clones and drops some. This sample has about 94,000 clones, with roughly 86% found just once. This clonotype originated in a person aged 18 to 69 in good health. Sequenced: blood.

The CDR3 DNA is TGCGCCAGCAGCTTGGAGGGGTCCGGCAATCAGCCCCAGCATTTT. Encoded protein: CASSLEGSGNQPQHF. The rearrangement links TRBV5-1 to TRBJ1-5, with D maybe TRBD1 (5 bases). Germline lookup yields CDR1 SGHRS and CDR2 YFSETQ. CDR3 length equals 15 residues. V was pared by 0 bases and J by 2 bases, with 9 bases between. Full variable domain (remainder filled in from reference TRBV5-1 and TRBJ1-5): KAGVTQTPRYLIKTRGQQVTLSCSPISGHRSVSWYQQTPGQGLQFLFEYFSETQRNKGNFPGRFSGRQFSNSRSEMNVSTLELGDSALYLCASSLEGSGNQPQHFGDGTRLSIL.